The 30 T cell receptor beta chains below come from one sample, sequenced in a study of blood T cell repertoires in COVID-19. Assay: immunoSEQ multiplex PCR; the TCRdb copy retains only in-frame clones and omits some. The sample lists a few hundred thousand clones; under 90% were seen once. Material for sequencing was peripheral blood. The receptors were gathered from a woman older than 75 with COVID-19, enrolled during active disease.

The chain is built from TRBV2 and TRBJ2-7; unclear D gene. In germline, CDR1 is SNHLY, CDR2 FYNNEI. V was cut by 8 bases and J by 1 base, with 9 bases left in between. The CDR3 loop spans 12 amino acids. The CDR3 spells CASGFGSYEQYF. The CDR3 nucleotides read TGTGCCAGCGGTTTCGGGTCCTACGAGCAGTACTTC.

J is TRBJ1-5 and V is TRBV18; D not certain. The CDR3 runs 13 residues. The germline V gene encodes CDR1 KGHSH and CDR2 LQKENI. V dropped 4 bases and J dropped 5 bases, with 9 bases sitting between them. The CDR3 DNA follows: TGTGCCAGCTCACTCGAACGGGATCAGCCCCAGCATTTT. Protein: CASSLERDQPQHF.

The chain links TRBV10-3 to TRBJ1-4; D is perhaps TRBD1 (5 bases). Trimming removed 0 bases at V and 6 bases at J, with 5 bases between. This CDR3 is 13 amino acids long. The germline CDR1 and CDR2 sequences are ENHRY and SYGVKD. DNA for the CDR3: TGTGCCATCAGTGAGTCAGGGGATGAAAAACTGTTTTTT. This encodes CAISESGDEKLFF.

The chain joins TRBV7-8 to TRBJ2-5, with 12 bases aligning to TRBD2. With 4 bases clipped from V and 1 base from J, the junction kept 7 bases outside the gene matches. This CDR3 is built from 17 residues. Germline V gene lookup returns CDR1 SGHVS and CDR2 FQNEAQ. The CDR3 sequence: CASSWPLAGGTQETQYF. Written as DNA, the CDR3 is TGTGCCAGCAGCTGGCCTCTAGCGGGGGGGACCCAAGAGACCCAGTACTTC.

The CDR3 region is CASRTGGTDNQPQHF. In DNA form, the CDR3 reads TGTGCCAGCAGAACGGGGGGGACAGACAATCAGCCCCAGCATTTT. The rearrangement uses TRBV2 and TRBJ1-5; 7 positions match TRBD1. This CDR3 region has 15 residues. Germline trimming cut 6 bases from V and 3 bases from J; bases unmatched to any gene: 8. The germline V gene encodes CDR1 SNHLY and CDR2 FYNNEI. Drawing the rest from reference TRBV2 and TRBJ1-5, the complete variable domain is EPEVTQTPSHQVTQMGQEVILRCVPISNHLYFYWYRQILGQKVEFLVSFYNNEISEKSEIFDDQFSVERPDGSNFTLKIRSTKLEDSAMYFCASRTGGTDNQPQHFGDGTRLSIL.

CDR3 sequence: CASSQAGAGGYTF. DNA of the CDR3: TGTGCCAGCAGCCAAGCAGGGGCAGGAGGCTACACCTTC. V is TRBV14 and J is TRBJ1-2; D possibly corresponds to TRBD1 (6 bases). The CDR3 runs to 13 residues. Trimming left V 1 base short and J 8 bases short, with 11 bases between. CDR1 and CDR2 (germline): SGHDN, FVKESK.

Only one count was recorded for this clone. The J gene is TRBJ1-1, the V gene TRBV18, with 9 positions matching TRBD1. From germline, CDR1 is KGHSH and CDR2 LQKENI. Unmatched junction bases numbered 8, after V lost 3 bases and J lost 0 bases. This CDR3 has 17 amino acids. The CDR3 DNA reads as TGTGCCAGCTCACCGCTCGGGACAGGGTTTATGAACACTGAAGCTTTCTTT. Translated, it gives CASSPLGTGFMNTEAFF.

The J gene is TRBJ1-1, the V gene TRBV18; no clear D gene. The V gene's germline CDR1 is KGHSH and CDR2 LQKENI. Trimming left V 3 bases short and J 4 bases short, with 15 bases between. This CDR3 has 15 residues. CDR3 bases: TGTGCCAGCTCACCTGTATCCGGGGTGAGCACTGAAGCTTTCTTT. It yields the protein CASSPVSGVSTEAFF. Using reference TRBV18 and TRBJ1-1 for the parts outside the CDR3, the full variable domain is NAGVMQNPRHLVRRRGQEARLRCSPMKGHSHVYWYRQLPEEGLKFMVYLQKENIIDESGMPKERFSAEFPKEGPSILRIQQVVRGDSAAYFCASSPVSGVSTEAFFGQGTRLTVV.

V usage is TRBV6-5 and J usage is TRBJ1-4; TRBD1 is a possible D gene (6 bases). CDR1 and CDR2 from the germline V gene are MNHEY and SVGAGI. CDR3 length equals 13 residues. Between the trimmed V and J ends, which lost 8 bases and 6 bases, there was a span of 13 bases. The CDR3 region is CASQQGMDEKLFF. DNA of the CDR3: TGTGCCAGCCAACAGGGAATGGATGAAAAACTGTTTTTT.

The rearrangement uses TRBV30 and TRBJ1-6; D gene ambiguous. This CDR3 region has 15 residues. Per the germline V gene, CDR1 is GTSNPN and CDR2 is SVGIG (reference sequence). Between the trimmed V and J ends, which lost 0 bases and 9 bases, there was a span of 15 bases. CDR3 residues: CAWSVRLPRGSPLHF. The DNA of the CDR3 is TGTGCCTGGAGTGTACGACTTCCTCGAGGTTCACCCCTCCACTTT.

The chain recombines TRBV30 with TRBJ1-2, with D unclear. The V end lost 7 bases, the J end lost 5 bases, and 17 bases lay between the germline ends. The CDR3 is 13 amino acids. Per the germline V gene, CDR1 is GTSNPN and CDR2 is SVGIG (reference sequence). The CDR3 spells CASDPGGSYGYTF. The CDR3 bases are TGTGCCTCGGATCCCGGAGGTTCTTATGGCTACACCTTC.

The rearrangement links TRBV3-1 (or the pseudogene TRBV3-2) to TRBJ1-2, with TRBD1 matching over 7 bases. The germline V gene has CDR1 LGHDT and CDR2 YNNKEL (reference sequence). V lost 4 bases and J lost 8; bases outside the gene matches: 10. The length of the CDR3 is 14 residues. This chain's CDR3 is CASSLQRTGGGYTF. CDR3 coding DNA: TGTGCCAGCAGCCTTCAAAGGACAGGAGGGGGCTACACCTTC.

The rearrangement uses TRBV4-2 and TRBJ2-2; 10 bases map to TRBD1. Germline values: CDR1 LGHNA, CDR2 YNFKEQ. Trimming cost V 4 bases and J 4 bases; bases outside gene matches: 12. The CDR3 covers 18 residues. Written as DNA, the CDR3 is TGTGCCAGCAGCCTCCTCTTAGGGGACAGGGGAACCACCGGGGAGCTGTTTTTT. It is translated as CASSLLLGDRGTTGELFF.

This chain uses TRBV6-2 or TRBV6-3 with TRBJ2-2; possibly TRBD1 for D (6 bases). CDR1 MNHEY and CDR2 SVGEGT come from the germline V gene. The CDR3 spans 16 residues. Trimming removed 5 bases from V and 6 bases from J, with 19 bases in between. CDR3 loop: CASSVLGGSLSGELFF. DNA of the CDR3: TGTGCCAGCAGTGTCCTAGGGGGATCTTTGTCCGGGGAGCTGTTTTTT.

V is TRBV11-3 and J is TRBJ2-3, with 8 positions matching TRBD2. CDR3 length equals 15 residues. Germline V gives CDR1 SGHNT, CDR2 YENEEA. V shed 6 bases and J 8 bases; nucleotides not matched to a gene: 13. The chain's CDR3 is CASSLAGGGPGTQYF. CDR3 DNA sequence: TGTGCCAGCAGTTTGGCGGGGGGCGGACCGGGTACGCAGTATTTT.

This rearrangement joins TRBV5-1 to TRBJ2-2; 8 positions agree with TRBD1. Unmatched junction bases numbered 11, after V lost 0 bases and J lost 1 base. The CDR3 is made up of 19 amino acids. Germline assignment: CDR1 SGHRS and CDR2 YFSETQ. The CDR3 sequence is CASSLVQGARLMNTGELFF. The CDR3 DNA is TGCGCCAGCAGCTTGGTGCAGGGGGCGAGGCTGATGAACACCGGGGAGCTGTTTTTT.

This clone was found once. The rearrangement joins TRBV28 to TRBJ2-1; 9 bases fit TRBD1. V lost 6 bases, J lost 6 bases, and 9 bases stayed unmatched. The germline V gene encodes CDR1 MDHEN and CDR2 SYDVKM. CDR3 size: 15 residues. The CDR3 DNA reads as TGTGCCAGCAGCCGCGGAGGACAGGGGAGCAATGAGCAGTTCTTC. As protein: CASSRGGQGSNEQFF.

CDR3 sequence: CSVGGATGGNTEAFF. The CDR3 bases are TGCAGCGTTGGGGGAGCGACAGGAGGGAACACTGAAGCTTTCTTT. This sequence joins TRBV29-1 and TRBJ1-1; D is perhaps TRBD1 (6 bases). The CDR3 spans 15 residues. The V end lost 4 bases, the J end lost 1 base, and 16 bases lay between the germline ends. Per the germline V gene, CDR1 is SQVTM and CDR2 is ANQGSEA.

The CDR3: CASNYDPRETQYF. The CDR3 DNA reads as TGTGCCAGCAACTACGATCCCCGAGAGACCCAGTACTTC. The chain uses TRBV14 and TRBJ2-5; D remains ambiguous. Trimming pared 7 bases from V and 4 bases from J, leaving 13 bases between. The germline V gene has CDR1 SGHDN and CDR2 FVKESK. The CDR3 contains 13 residues.

The chain recombines TRBV15 with TRBJ1-3; D is possibly TRBD1 (6 bases). Germline V gene lookup returns CDR1 LNHNV and CDR2 YYDKDF (reference sequence). The CDR3 is 14 residues long. Between the trimmed V and J ends, which lost 2 bases and 2 bases, there was a span of 7 bases. CDR3 region: CATSRTGTGNTIYF. DNA for the CDR3: TGTGCCACCAGCAGAACAGGGACTGGAAACACCATATATTTT.

The V and J genes are TRBV18 and TRBJ1-4, with TRBD1 identical over 8 bases. V was clipped by 3 bases and J by 5 bases; unmatched bases: 5. The length of the CDR3 is 15 residues. CDR1 is KGHSH, CDR2 LQKENI, per germline. This CDR3 is CASSPSDRENEKLFF. CDR3 nucleotide sequence: TGTGCCAGCTCACCTTCGGACAGGGAGAATGAAAAACTGTTTTTT.

The chain links TRBV5-1 to TRBJ1-6; D may be TRBD1 (5 bases). This CDR3 contains 15 residues. V lost 0 bases to trimming and J lost 6 bases, with 10 bases between them. CDR1 is SGHRS, CDR2 YFSETQ, per germline. The CDR3 sequence is CASSLVGGRNSPLHF. CDR3 bases: TGCGCCAGCAGCTTGGTGGGGGGTCGTAATTCACCCCTCCACTTT.

The V gene is TRBV30, the J gene TRBJ2-5, with 8 bases lining up with TRBD2. This CDR3 contains 14 residues. The germline CDR1 and CDR2 sequences are GTSNPN and SVGIG (reference sequence). The ends lost 2 bases at V and 2 bases at J; junction bases unmatched: 4. DNA for the CDR3: TGTGCCTGGAGTAAAGCGGGGGATCAAGAGACCCAGTACTTC. The encoded protein is CAWSKAGDQETQYF.

This clone was found once. The genes are TRBV5-4 and TRBJ1-1, with 8 nucleotides matching TRBD1. The ends lost 7 bases at V and 1 base at J; junction bases unmatched: 3. This CDR3 region has 13 residues. Germline CDR1 and CDR2: SGHNT and YYREEE (reference sequence). The CDR3 nucleotides are TGTGCCAGCGTGGACAGGGCGAACACTGAAGCTTTCTTT. It translates to CASVDRANTEAFF. The full variable domain, with the rest looked up from reference TRBV5-4 and TRBJ1-1, is ETGVTQSPTHLIKTRGQQVTLRCSSQSGHNTVSWYQQALGQGPQFIFQYYREEENGRGNFPPRFSGLQFPNYSSELNVNALELDDSALYLCASVDRANTEAFFGQGTRLTVV.

The genes are TRBV5-4 and TRBJ1-6, with D possibly matching TRBD1 (6 bases). V was trimmed by 3 bases and J by 9 bases, leaving 19 bases between them. CDR1 and CDR2 from the germline V gene are SGHNT and YYREEE (reference sequence). The CDR3 contains 16 residues. CDR3 sequence (DNA): TGTGCCAGCAGCTCAGCTACAGGGAAGGCGGGTTCACCCCTCCACTTT. Protein: CASSSATGKAGSPLHF.

The V call is TRBV2, the J call TRBJ1-1; possibly TRBD1 for D (6 bases). Trimming removed 3 bases at V and 2 bases at J, with 7 bases between. The germline V gene encodes CDR1 SNHLY and CDR2 FYNNEI. The CDR3 spans 13 residues. Here the CDR3 DNA reads TGTGCCAGCAGTGACAGGGGAAACACTGAAGCTTTCTTT. Translating it yields CASSDRGNTEAFF.

The V and J genes are TRBV11-2 and TRBJ1-5; possible D gene TRBD1, 6 bases. The CDR3 loop spans 15 amino acids. Germline V gene lookup returns CDR1 SGHAT and CDR2 FQNNGV. Trimming took 4 bases from V and 7 from J, leaving 17 bases between them. The CDR3 coding sequence is TGTGCCAGCAGCTCGACAGGAAAGTTTGGACAGCCCCAGCATTTT. Amino acids: CASSSTGKFGQPQHF.

The rearrangement uses TRBV5-6 and TRBJ2-3, with TRBD2 identical over 11 bases. V trimming: 0 bases; J trimming: 1 base; junction bases outside the gene matches: 1. Germline CDR1 is SGHDT and CDR2 is YYEEEE. This CDR3 region has 16 residues. CDR3 in amino acids: CASSLVLAGGTDTQYF. Here the CDR3 DNA reads TGTGCCAGCAGCTTGGTACTAGCGGGGGGCACAGATACGCAGTATTTT.

The rearrangement uses TRBV21-1 and TRBJ1-3; TRBD1, the table's D call, lacks a check against the DNA. TRBV21-1 is listed as a pseudogene. This CDR3 comprises 16 residues. The CDR3, as DNA: TGTGCCAGCAGCTTCCGACAGCCTACCTCTGGAAACACCATATATTTT. This sequence encodes CASSFRQPTSGNTIYF.

This clone was seen once. This chain connects TRBV4-1 to TRBJ2-1; 9 bases align to TRBD2. V lost 0 bases and J lost 6; bases outside the gene matches: 6. CDR1 is MGHRA and CDR2 is YSYEKL in the germline V gene. This CDR3 comprises 16 residues. CDR3 nucleotides: TGCGCCAGCAGCCAAGATCGACTAGCGGTTGGCAATGAGCAGTTCTTC. Protein: CASSQDRLAVGNEQFF.